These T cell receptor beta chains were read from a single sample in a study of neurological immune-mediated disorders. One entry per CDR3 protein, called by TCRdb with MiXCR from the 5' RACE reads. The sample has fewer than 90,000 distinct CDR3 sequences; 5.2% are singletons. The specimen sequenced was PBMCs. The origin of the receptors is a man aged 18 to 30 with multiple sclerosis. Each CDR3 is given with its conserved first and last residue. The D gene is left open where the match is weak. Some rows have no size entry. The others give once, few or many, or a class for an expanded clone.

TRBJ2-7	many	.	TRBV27	CASSLPGRYEQYF	TGTGCCAGCAGTTTACCGGGACGCTACGAGCAGTACTTC
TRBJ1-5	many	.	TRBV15	CATSSLYQPQHF	TGTGCCACCAGCAGCCTTTATCAGCCCCAGCATTTT
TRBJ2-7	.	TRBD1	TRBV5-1	CASSPDRGLDEQYF	TGCGCCAGCAGCCCGGACAGGGGCCTGGACGAGCAGTACTTC
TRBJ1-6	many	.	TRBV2	CASSETLSSPLHF	TGTGCCAGCAGTGAGACTTTAAGTTCACCCCTCCACTTT
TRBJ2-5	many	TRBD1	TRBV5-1	CASSSTGVETQYF	TGCGCCAGCAGTTCGACAGGGGTTGAGACCCAGTACTTC
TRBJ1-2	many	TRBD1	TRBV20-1	CSARSWGQGRDYGYTF	TGCAGTGCTAGATCTTGGGGACAGGGGCGGGACTATGGCTACACCTTC
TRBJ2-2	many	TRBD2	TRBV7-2	CASSSRASGYYTGELFF	TGTGCCAGCAGTTCAAGGGCTAGCGGGTACTACACCGGGGAGCTGTTTTTT
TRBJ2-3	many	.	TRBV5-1	CASSEQGGPPDTQYF	TGCGCCAGCAGTGAGCAGGGTGGCCCCCCAGATACGCAGTATTTT
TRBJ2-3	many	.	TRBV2	CASSELRRSSTDTQYF	TGTGCCAGCAGTGAACTGAGGCGGAGTAGCACAGATACGCAGTATTTT
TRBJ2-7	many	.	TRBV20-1	CSARAMYVSYEQYF	TGCAGTGCTAGAGCTATGTACGTCTCCTACGAGCAGTACTTC
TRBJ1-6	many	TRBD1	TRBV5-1	CASSLDRGSPLHF	TGCGCCAGCAGCCTGGACAGGGGTTCACCCCTCCACTTT
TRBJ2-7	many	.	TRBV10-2	CASSSYSSYEQYF	TGCGCCAGCAGCTCCTATAGCTCCTACGAGCAGTACTTC
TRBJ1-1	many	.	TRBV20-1	CSAYRLSENTEAFF	TGCAGTGCGTACCGACTGTCTGAGAACACTGAAGCTTTCTTT
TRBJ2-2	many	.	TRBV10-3	CATTYGGRGTGELFF	TGTGCCACCACCTACGGGGGCCGAGGCACCGGGGAGCTGTTTTTT
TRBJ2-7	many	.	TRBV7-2	CASSSGHAYEQYF	TGTGCCAGCAGCTCTGGACATGCCTACGAGCAGTACTTC
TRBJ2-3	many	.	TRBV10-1	CASSGKVVGATQYF	TGCGCCAGCAGTGGGAAGGTAGTAGGAGCTACGCAGTATTTT
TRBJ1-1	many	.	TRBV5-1	CASSRAANTEAFF	TGCGCCAGCAGCCGGGCGGCGAACACTGAAGCTTTCTTT
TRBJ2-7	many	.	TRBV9	CASSVAGLASHEQYF	TGTGCCAGCAGCGTAGCCGGACTGGCGTCCCACGAGCAGTACTTC
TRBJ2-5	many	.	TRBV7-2	CASSFRDTKTQYF	TGTGCCAGCAGCTTCAGGGATACGAAGACCCAGTACTTC
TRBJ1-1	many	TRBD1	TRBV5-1	CASSSRQGGNTEAFF	TGCGCCAGCAGTTCCAGACAGGGGGGGAACACTGAAGCTTTCTTT
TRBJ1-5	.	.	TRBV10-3	CAISESSGQPQNF	TGTGCCATCAGTGAGTCCTCGGGGCAGCCCCAGAATTTT
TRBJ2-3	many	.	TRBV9	CASSPSVTDTQYF	TGTGCCAGCAGCCCCTCAGTCACAGATACGCAGTATTTT
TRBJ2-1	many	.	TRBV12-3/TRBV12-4	CASSPGLGLYNEQFF	TGTGCCAGCAGCCCCGGGCTAGGTCTCTACAATGAGCAGTTCTTC
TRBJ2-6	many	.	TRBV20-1	CSAPTASGANVLTF	TGCAGTGCTCCAACAGCCTCTGGGGCCAACGTCCTGACTTTC
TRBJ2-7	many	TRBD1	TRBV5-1	CASSLAGDRGHREQYF	TGCGCCAGCAGCTTGGCCGGGGACAGGGGGCATCGTGAGCAGTACTTC
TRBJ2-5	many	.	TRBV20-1	CSARSWGGFQETQYF	TGCAGTGCTAGATCGTGGGGGGGCTTCCAAGAGACCCAGTACTTC
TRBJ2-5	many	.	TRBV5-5	CASSLGRGYQETQYF	TGTGCCAGCAGCCTGGGACGGGGGTACCAAGAGACCCAGTACTTC
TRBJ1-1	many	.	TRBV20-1	CSARDPGQHTEAFF	TGCAGTGCTAGAGATCCCGGGCAACACACTGAAGCTTTCTTT
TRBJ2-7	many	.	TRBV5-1	CASSLRGTFYEQYF	TGCGCCAGCAGCTTGCGGGGTACCTTCTACGAGCAGTACTTC
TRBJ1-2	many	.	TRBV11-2	CASSTPRVLDGYTF	TGTGCCAGCAGCACCCCCCGGGTACTCGATGGCTACACCTTC
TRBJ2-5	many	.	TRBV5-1	CASSLEGGQETQYF	TGCGCCAGCAGCTTGGAAGGGGGCCAAGAGACCCAGTACTTC
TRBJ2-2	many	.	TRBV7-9	CASSLQHLVLSGELFF	TGTGCCAGCAGCTTACAGCACTTGGTCCTATCCGGGGAGCTGTTTTTT
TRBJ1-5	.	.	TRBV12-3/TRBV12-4	CASSLARGPQNF	TGTGCCAGCAGTTTAGCTCGGGGGCCCCAGAATTTT
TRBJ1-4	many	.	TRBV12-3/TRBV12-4	CASTRPGSDRKLFF	TGTGCCAGCACCCGCCCGGGGTCCGATCGGAAACTGTTTTTT
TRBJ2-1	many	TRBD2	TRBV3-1	CASSPRTSNEQFF	TGTGCCAGCAGCCCAAGGACTAGTAATGAGCAGTTCTTC
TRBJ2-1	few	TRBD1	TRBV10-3	CAISDRQGRFNEQFF	TGTGCCATCAGTGACAGACAGGGGAGGTTCAATGAGCAGTTCTTC
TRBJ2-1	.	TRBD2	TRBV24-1	CATSGASGSPTHNEQFF	TGTGCCACCAGTGGGGCTAGCGGGAGTCCTACCCACAATGAGCAGTTCTTC
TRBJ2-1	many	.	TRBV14	CASSQALGGLYEQFF	TGTGCCAGCAGCCAAGCTTTGGGGGGCTTGTATGAGCAGTTCTTC
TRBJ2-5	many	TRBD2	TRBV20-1	CSLKRSGRLGTQYF	TGCAGTCTGAAACGAAGCGGGAGGTTGGGGACCCAGTACTTC
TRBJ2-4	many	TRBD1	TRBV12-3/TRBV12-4	CASSRDRNIQYF	TGTGCCAGCAGCCGGGACAGAAACATTCAGTACTTC
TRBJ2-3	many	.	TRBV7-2	CASSLYWGTDTQYF	TGTGCCAGCAGCTTATATTGGGGCACAGATACGCAGTATTTT
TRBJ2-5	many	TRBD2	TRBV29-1	CSVEASGEETQYF	TGCAGCGTTGAGGCTAGCGGGGAAGAGACCCAGTACTTC
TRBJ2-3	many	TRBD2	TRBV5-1	CASSRGLAGRLTDTQYF	TGCGCCAGCAGCCGAGGACTAGCGGGAAGACTCACAGATACGCAGTATTTT
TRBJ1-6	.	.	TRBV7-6	CASSQGKSIHTLHF	TGTGCCAGCAGCCAGGGAAAGTCAATTCACACCCTCCACTTT
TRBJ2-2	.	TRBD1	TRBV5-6	CASSGDRGAGELFF	TGTGCCAGCAGCGGGGACAGGGGGGCCGGGGAGCTGTTTTTT
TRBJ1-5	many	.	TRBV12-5	CASGLDLQGYSNQPQHF	TGTGCTAGTGGTTTGGACTTACAGGGCTATAGCAATCAGCCCCAGCATTTT
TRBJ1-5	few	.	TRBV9	CASSPGGRATQPQNF	TGTGCCAGCAGCCCGGGTGGCCGCGCGACTCAGCCCCAGAATTTT
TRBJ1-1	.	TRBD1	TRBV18	CASSPGQGDNTEAFF	TGTGCCAGCTCACCGGGACAGGGAGACAACACTGAAGCTTTCTTT
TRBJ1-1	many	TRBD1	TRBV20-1	CRPDRGLNTEAFF	TGCAGGCCGGACAGGGGGCTGAACACTGAAGCTTTCTTT
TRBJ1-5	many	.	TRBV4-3	CASSQDPNSNQPQHF	TGCGCCAGCAGCCAAGATCCGAACAGCAATCAGCCCCAGCATTTT
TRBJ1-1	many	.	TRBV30	CAWSLTPAGDTEAFF	TGTGCCTGGAGCCTAACCCCTGCGGGGGACACTGAAGCTTTCTTT
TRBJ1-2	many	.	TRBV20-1	CSAARDNYGYTF	TGCAGTGCTGCCAGGGACAACTATGGCTACACCTTC
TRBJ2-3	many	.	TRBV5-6	CASSAKTSTDTQYF	TGTGCCAGCAGCGCGAAGACTAGTACAGATACGCAGTATTTT
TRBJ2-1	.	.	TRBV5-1	CASSLETSLGEQFF	TGCGCCAGCAGCTTAGAGACGAGCCTCGGTGAGCAGTTCTTC
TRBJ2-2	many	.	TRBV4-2	CASSQTQGGTGELFF	TGTGCCAGCAGCCAAACCCAAGGGGGGACCGGGGAGCTGTTTTTT
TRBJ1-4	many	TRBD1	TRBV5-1	CASSCQTRDRVNEKLFF	TGCGCCAGCAGCTGCCAGACCCGGGACAGGGTAAATGAAAAACTGTTTTTT
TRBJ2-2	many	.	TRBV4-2	CASSQDRPGVGELFF	TGTGCCAGCAGCCAAGATCGTCCCGGGGTCGGGGAGCTGTTTTTT
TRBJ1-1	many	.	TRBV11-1	CASSFPKGRLNTEAFF	TGTGCCAGCAGCTTTCCGAAGGGCAGATTGAACACTGAAGCTTTCTTT
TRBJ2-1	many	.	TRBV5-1	CASSLAEPGYNEQFF	TGCGCCAGCAGTTTGGCGGAGCCAGGGTACAATGAGCAGTTCTTC
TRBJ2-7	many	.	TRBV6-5	CASSSADYEQYF	TGTGCCAGCAGCTCGGCCGACTACGAGCAGTACTTC